These 29 T cell receptor beta chains were all obtained from the same sample, sequenced in a study of radiotherapy plus CTLA-4 blockade in lung cancer. TCRdb's table, derived via immunoSEQ multiplex PCR, lists solely in-frame clones and lacks some. This table has roughly 88,000 clones, about four fifths appearing once. Sequences were derived from peripheral blood, sampled from a patient treated with radiotherapy plus ipilimumab. All receptors derive from a human donor with non-small cell lung cancer who had stable disease on radiotherapy plus ipilimumab.

CDR3 residues: CASNGVKWGTDTQYF. CDR3 nucleotides: TGTGCCAGCAACGGCGTTAAGTGGGGCACAGATACGCAGTATTTT. The J gene is TRBJ2-3, the V gene TRBV6-5; the D is unclear. Germline lookup yields CDR1 MNHEY and CDR2 SVGAGI. The CDR3 consists of 15 residues. The ends were cut back, 7 bases at V and 1 base at J, with 15 bases in the middle.

This chain links TRBV6-1 with TRBJ2-4, with D tentatively TRBD1 (6 bases). V gave up 6 bases and J gave up 11 bases, with 8 bases separating them. The germline gives CDR1 MNHNS, CDR2 SASEGT. The CDR3 totals 10 residues. The CDR3 DNA is TGTGCCAGCAGGGACAGCCTTCAGTACTTC. As protein: CASRDSLQYF.

The chain employs TRBV28 and TRBJ1-2; 7 bases line up with TRBD1. The V gene end was trimmed by 5 bases and the J gene end by 7 bases; junction bases not matched to a gene: 10. Per the germline V gene, CDR1 is MDHEN and CDR2 is SYDVKM. The CDR3 covers 14 residues. DNA of the CDR3: TGTGCCAGCAGTCCAAACAGGGGAATGAGTGGCTACACCTTC. Its translation is CASSPNRGMSGYTF.

The V and J genes are TRBV11-3 and TRBJ2-3; D tentatively fits TRBD1 or TRBD2 (6 bases each). The CDR3 consists of 17 residues. CDR1 and CDR2 (germline): SGHNT, YENEEA. V lost 0 bases and J 1 base, leaving 14 bases between the germline ends. CDR3 DNA: TGTGCCAGCAGCTTAGAGGGGGGCCAACCTGGCACAGATACGCAGTATTTT. This gives the protein CASSLEGGQPGTDTQYF.

This clone was seen once. V gene TRBV19 combines with J gene TRBJ1-2; D perhaps matches TRBD1 (5 bases). V was trimmed by 3 bases and J by 4 bases, leaving 12 bases between them. The CDR3 has 14 amino acids. The germline V gene has CDR1 LNHDA and CDR2 SQIVND (reference sequence). CDR3 DNA sequence: TGTGCCAGTAGTATGGGACGGGGAAGCTATGGCTACACCTTC. Its translation is CASSMGRGSYGYTF. Full variable domain (remainder filled in from reference TRBV19 and TRBJ1-2): DGGITQSPKYLFRKEGQNVTLSCEQNLNHDAMYWYRQDPGQGLRLIYYSQIVNDFQKGDIAEGYSVSREKKESFPLTVTSAQKNPTAFYLCASSMGRGSYGYTFGSGTRLTVV.

J is TRBJ1-2 and V is TRBV15; possible D gene TRBD1, 5 bases. Germline CDR1 reads LNHNV; CDR2 reads YYDKDF (reference sequence). Between the trimmed V and J ends, which lost 1 base and 8 bases, there was a span of 20 bases. The CDR3 is 16 residues long. CDR3 coding DNA: TGTGCCACCAGCAGAGCCGAGACGGTACCGGGGGACGGCTACACCTTC. The encoded protein is CATSRAETVPGDGYTF.

The V and J genes are TRBV7-9 and TRBJ2-5, with D perhaps matching TRBD1 (6 bases). The V end was cut by 5 bases, the J end by 4 bases, with 17 bases between. Germline loops: CDR1 SEHNR, CDR2 FQNEAQ (reference sequence). CDR3 length: 15 amino acids. The CDR3 DNA is TGTGCCAGCAGCCGAATTGGTGGGGGCGTAGAGACCCAGTACTTC. Encoded protein: CASSRIGGGVETQYF.

The chain combines TRBV29-1 with TRBJ1-1; 7 bases align to TRBD1. The ends lost 7 bases at V and 4 bases at J; junction bases unmatched: 15. CDR1 and CDR2 (germline): SQVTM, ANQGSEA. The CDR3 runs to 15 residues. CDR3 DNA sequence: TGCAGCGCCTCTCGGGCAGGGGGTTCCGGCACTGAAGCTTTCTTT. It specifies CSASRAGGSGTEAFF.

The chain is built from TRBV11-2 and TRBJ1-1; D is undetermined. The CDR3 spans 16 residues. CDR1 SGHAT and CDR2 FQNNGV come from the germline V gene. The ends were cut back, 5 bases at V and 3 bases at J, with 19 bases in the middle. Here the CDR3 DNA reads TGTGCCAGCAGCCTCCCCCGGCCGGCTTGGGACACTGAAGCTTTCTTT. Its protein product is CASSLPRPAWDTEAFF.

The V call is TRBV5-6, the J call TRBJ2-7; TRBD1 matches at 7 bases. The CDR3 totals 14 residues. Trimming removed 1 base from V and 4 bases from J; junction bases left unmatched: 5. Looked up from germline, CDR1 is SGHDT and CDR2 is YYEEEE. This chain's CDR3 is CASSLYRGTYEQYF. CDR3 in DNA: TGTGCCAGCAGCTTGTACAGGGGAACGTACGAGCAGTACTTC.

The chain uses TRBV19 and TRBJ2-1; 10 nucleotides match TRBD2. Germline V gene data show CDR1 as LNHDA and CDR2 as SQIVND (reference sequence). The CDR3 spans 16 residues. With 6 bases clipped from V and 3 bases from J, the junction kept 8 bases outside the gene matches. The CDR3 DNA follows: TGTGCCAGTAGGCAGAAAGCGGGAGGGATCTACAATGAGCAGTTCTTC. Encoded protein: CASRQKAGGIYNEQFF.

The V call is TRBV4-2, the J call TRBJ2-7; 12 bases are a match to TRBD2. The CDR3 totals 15 residues. The junction had 7 bases not matched to a gene; V was cut back by 4 bases and J by 6 bases. The germline V gene encodes CDR1 LGHNA and CDR2 YNFKEQ. In DNA form, the CDR3 reads TGTGCCAGCAGCCCTGGGACTAGCGGGCTGGGCGAGCAGTACTTC. Translating gives CASSPGTSGLGEQYF.

This clone has a handful of counts. J is TRBJ1-1 and V is TRBV18, with D possibly matching TRBD1 (5 bases). This CDR3 contains 13 residues. V dropped 5 bases and J dropped 0 bases, with 7 bases sitting between them. Germline V gene data show CDR1 as KGHSH and CDR2 as LQKENI. The CDR3 nucleotides read TGTGCCAGCTCAGGGACGGTGAACACTGAAGCTTTCTTT. It specifies CASSGTVNTEAFF.

The chain couples TRBV28 to TRBJ2-5, with TRBD1 identical over 7 bases. The junction had 3 bases not matched to a gene; V was cut back by 5 bases and J by 3 bases. Germline loops: CDR1 MDHEN, CDR2 SYDVKM. The CDR3 sequence is 13 residues long. The CDR3 region is CASSITGEETQYF. The CDR3 region has the DNA TGTGCCAGCAGTATAACAGGGGAAGAGACCCAGTACTTC.

As DNA, the CDR3 is TGTGCCAGCAGTTTATCGCGACAGGTCTACGAGCAGTACTTC. Translation gives CASSLSRQVYEQYF. This chain links TRBV27 with TRBJ2-7; possible D gene TRBD1, 6 bases. Trimming took 0 bases from V and 3 from J, leaving 9 bases between them. The germline V gene encodes CDR1 MNHEY and CDR2 SMNVEV (reference sequence). The CDR3 contains 14 residues.

The gene calls are TRBV2 and TRBJ1-1, with D possibly matching TRBD1 (5 bases). CDR3 length: 14 residues. Trimming shortened V by 5 bases and J by 6 bases, and 16 bases separated the two germline ends. Looked up from germline, CDR1 is SNHLY and CDR2 is FYNNEI. The CDR3 reads CASSPREVFPEAFF. DNA for the CDR3: TGTGCCAGCAGTCCCAGGGAGGTATTCCCTGAAGCTTTCTTT.

The rearrangement uses TRBV29-1 and TRBJ1-1; TRBD1 matches at 9 bases. The junction had 10 bases not matched to a gene; V was cut back by 4 bases and J by 4 bases. This CDR3 is 15 amino acids long. Germline CDR1 is SQVTM and CDR2 is ANQGSEA. The CDR3 loop reads CSVGRRTGALTEAFF. CDR3 in DNA: TGCAGCGTTGGAAGACGGACAGGGGCGCTCACTGAAGCTTTCTTT.

This sequence joins TRBV28 and TRBJ2-5; the D is unclear. The CDR3 sequence is 15 residues long. Germline values: CDR1 MDHEN, CDR2 SYDVKM. V was shortened by 6 bases and J by 1 base, with 15 bases between the two germline ends. The CDR3 protein is CASSFDRPSQETQYF. CDR3 coding DNA: TGTGCCAGCAGCTTCGACCGCCCCAGCCAAGAGACCCAGTACTTC.

The chain is built from TRBV9 and TRBJ2-1, with 9 bases that match TRBD2. V lost 3 bases, J lost 3 bases, and 7 bases stayed unmatched. Germline V CDR1 and CDR2: SGDLS, YYNGEE. The CDR3 has 16 amino acids. The CDR3 DNA reads TGTGCCAGCAGCGCCCTCACTAGCGGGTACTACAATGAGCAGTTCTTC. Amino acids: CASSALTSGYYNEQFF.

The gene calls are TRBV5-8 and TRBJ2-5; D ambiguous. CDR1 is SGHTS and CDR2 is YDEGEE in the germline V gene. Between the trimmed V and J ends, which lost 0 bases and 1 base, there was a span of 10 bases. The CDR3 extends over 15 amino acids. The CDR3 loop reads CASSLAKVTQETQYF. The CDR3 bases are TGTGCCAGCAGCTTGGCCAAGGTTACCCAAGAGACCCAGTACTTC.

This clone has only a few counts. The rearrangement uses TRBV20-1 and TRBJ2-5; the D is unclear. V lost 3 bases and J 5 bases, leaving 4 bases between the germline ends. Germline CDR1 reads DFQATT; CDR2 reads SNEGSKA (reference sequence). The length of the CDR3 is 10 residues. The DNA of the CDR3 is TGCAGTGCTAGCTGGGAGACCCAGTACTTC. Its protein product is CSASWETQYF.

As DNA, the CDR3 is TGTGCCACCAGCGGGGGGGCTGCGGGAGAGAATGAGCAGTTCTTC. Translated, it gives CATSGGAAGENEQFF. This chain uses TRBV15 with TRBJ2-1; weak D call: TRBD2 (7 bases). V was cut by 5 bases and J by 7 bases, with 18 bases left in between. Germline V CDR1 and CDR2: LNHNV, YYDKDF (reference sequence). The CDR3 loop spans 15 amino acids.

The CDR3 sequence: CASSEATGNQPQHF. The DNA for the CDR3 is TGTGCCAGCAGTGAAGCTACAGGGAATCAGCCCCAGCATTTT. The chain has TRBV6-1 and TRBJ1-5; D may be TRBD1 (6 bases). Germline V gene data show CDR1 as MNHNS and CDR2 as SASEGT. The CDR3 totals 14 residues. Trimming removed 0 bases from V and 4 bases from J, with 7 bases in between.

The chain has TRBV10-3 and TRBJ2-1, with D perhaps matching TRBD2 (6 bases). The germline CDR1 and CDR2 sequences are ENHRY and SYGVKD. V was trimmed by 11 bases and J by 4 bases, leaving 12 bases between them. The CDR3 is 12 residues long. The CDR3 is CASGTDYNEQFF. The CDR3, as DNA: TGTGCCTCAGGGACTGATTACAATGAGCAGTTCTTC.

Only one count was recorded for this clone. The V and J genes are TRBV29-1 and TRBJ2-3, with 8 positions matching TRBD2. Trimming took 5 bases from V and 3 from J; bases not matched to a gene: 10. In germline, CDR1 is SQVTM, CDR2 ANQGSEA. This CDR3 has 15 residues. The CDR3 region is CSVSSLAGGTDTQYF. As DNA, the CDR3 is TGCAGCGTTTCTTCTCTGGCGGGGGGAACAGATACGCAGTATTTT.

The chain uses TRBV6-6 and TRBJ1-2, with 8 bases lining up with TRBD1. Germline loops: CDR1 MNHNY, CDR2 SVGAGI (reference sequence). This CDR3 region has 14 residues. The J segment lost 3 bases and the V segment lost 8 bases, leaving 8 bases of the junction unmatched. CDR3 sequence: CASSGQGEDYGYTF. The CDR3 region has the DNA TGTGCCAGCTCCGGACAGGGCGAGGACTATGGCTACACCTTC.

The genes are TRBV10-3 and TRBJ2-7; the match to TRBD1 covers 7 bases. V dropped 8 bases and J dropped 3; count of bases not matched to a gene: 7. The CDR3 contains 13 residues. Germline CDR1 and CDR2: ENHRY and SYGVKD. This CDR3 reads CAIGTGQLYEQYF. CDR3 DNA: TGTGCCATCGGAACGGGACAGCTCTACGAGCAGTACTTC.

The rearrangement joins TRBV21-1 to TRBJ2-7; the table calls TRBD2, which could not be checked here. TRBV21-1 is a pseudogene locus. The CDR3 loop spans 14 amino acids. The CDR3 sequence: CASSMGRDSYEQYF. DNA of the CDR3: TGTGCCAGCAGCATGGGGCGGGATTCCTACGAGCAGTACTTC.

The chain links TRBV7-9 to TRBJ2-1; TRBD1 matches at 10 bases. The V gene's germline CDR1 is SEHNR and CDR2 FQNEAQ (reference sequence). The V gene end was trimmed by 6 bases and the J gene end by 7 bases; junction bases not matched to a gene: 3. The CDR3 runs 13 residues. The CDR3 DNA follows: TGTGCCAGCAGTCAGGACAGGGGGAATGAGCAGTTCTTC. It translates to CASSQDRGNEQFF.